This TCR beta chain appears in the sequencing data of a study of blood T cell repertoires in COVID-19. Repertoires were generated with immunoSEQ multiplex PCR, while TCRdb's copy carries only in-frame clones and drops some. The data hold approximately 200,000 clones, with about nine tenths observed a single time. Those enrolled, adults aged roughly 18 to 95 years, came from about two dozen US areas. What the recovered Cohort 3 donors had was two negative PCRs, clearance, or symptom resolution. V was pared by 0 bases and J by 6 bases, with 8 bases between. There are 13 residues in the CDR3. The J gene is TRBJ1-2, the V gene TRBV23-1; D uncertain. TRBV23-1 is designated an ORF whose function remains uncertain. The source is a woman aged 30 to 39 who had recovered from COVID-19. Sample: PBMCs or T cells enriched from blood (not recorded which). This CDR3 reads CASSQSGVDGYTF. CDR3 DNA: TGCGCCAGCAGTCAATCCGGGGTTGATGGCTACACCTTC.